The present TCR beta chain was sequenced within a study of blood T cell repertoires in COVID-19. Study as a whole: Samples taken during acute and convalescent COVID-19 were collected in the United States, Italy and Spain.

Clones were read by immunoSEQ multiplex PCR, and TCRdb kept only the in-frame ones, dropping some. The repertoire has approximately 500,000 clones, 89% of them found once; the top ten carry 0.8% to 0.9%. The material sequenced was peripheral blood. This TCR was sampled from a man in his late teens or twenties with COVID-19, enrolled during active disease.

The CDR3 here is CATSSPGSGREQFF. As DNA, the CDR3 is TGTGCCACCAGCAGCCCAGGTAGTGGCCGTGAGCAGTTCTTC. This rearrangement joins TRBV15 to TRBJ2-1; no definite D call. Germline V lookup: CDR1 LNHNV, CDR2 YYDKDF (reference sequence). CDR3 length equals 14 residues. Trimming left V 3 bases short and J 9 bases short, with 15 bases between.